A single sample is the source of the 3 T cell receptor beta chains below, sequenced in a study of tumor-infiltrating lymphocytes in localized non-small cell lung cancer. TCRdb keeps only in-frame clones here, not all; method: immunoSEQ multiplex PCR. The repertoire includes about 22,000 clones, 80% of them detected once, and around 3.3% sits in the top ten. Source material: lung tumor tissue. These receptors all come from a human donor with non-small cell lung cancer.

The V gene is TRBV11-2, the J gene TRBJ1-5; no reliable D call. Trimming shortened V by 1 base and J by 6 bases, and 7 bases separated the two germline ends. CDR3 length equals 13 residues. Germline CDR1 reads SGHAT; CDR2 reads FQNNGV. Here the CDR3 reads CASSLVQLQPQHF. DNA of the CDR3: TGTGCCAGCAGCTTAGTTCAACTTCAGCCCCAGCATTTT.

The chain is built from TRBV6-5 and TRBJ2-3, with unresolved D. This CDR3 contains 15 residues. CDR1 MNHEY and CDR2 SVGAGI come from the germline V gene. The V gene lost 9 bases and the J gene lost 3 bases, with 19 bases spanning the gap. This CDR3 reads CASSYYAVGTDTQYF. CDR3 coding DNA: TGTGCCAGTTCCTACTACGCCGTTGGGACAGATACGCAGTATTTT.

The J gene is TRBJ1-1, the V gene TRBV5-1; maybe TRBD1 (5 bases). Germline CDR1 reads SGHRS; CDR2 reads YFSETQ. Trimming cost V 5 bases and J 3 bases, with 8 bases left between them. This CDR3 spans 12 amino acids. The CDR3 sequence is CASRGEHTEAFF. The DNA of the CDR3 is TGCGCCAGCAGGGGGGAACACACTGAAGCTTTCTTT.